A single sample gave rise to the 26 T cell receptor beta chains below, sequenced in a study of blood T cell repertoires in COVID-19. TCRdb keeps only in-frame clones here, not all; method: immunoSEQ multiplex PCR. The sample comprises 140,000 to 150,000 clones, approximately 80% of which are singletons, and less than 2% rests with the top ten. Input material: peripheral blood. Receptor source: a woman in her sixties with acute or convalescent COVID-19.

This clone was picked up a small number of times. The V and J genes are TRBV28 and TRBJ2-7; 7 nucleotides align to TRBD2. Germline CDR1 MDHEN, CDR2 SYDVKM. The CDR3 covers 15 residues. Trimming cost V 10 bases and J 0 bases; bases outside gene matches: 12. The CDR3 region is CATLSSGRSSYEQYF. For the CDR3, the DNA is TGTGCCACCCTGTCTAGCGGAAGGAGCTCCTACGAGCAGTACTTC.

The V gene is TRBV28, the J gene TRBJ1-6; the D gene is possibly TRBD1 (5 bases). The CDR3 runs to 18 residues. Trimming pared 3 bases from V and 0 bases from J, leaving 15 bases between. Germline CDR1 and CDR2: MDHEN and SYDVKM. The CDR3 nucleotides read TGTGCCAGCAGTTTCATCGTGACAGACCACTCCTATAATTCACCCCTCCACTTT. Its protein product is CASSFIVTDHSYNSPLHF.

This rearrangement joins TRBV7-9 to TRBJ2-7; 8 bases match TRBD1. Per germline, CDR1 SEHNR and CDR2 FQNEAQ (reference sequence). Trimming took 5 bases from V and 9 from J; bases not matched to a gene: 9. The CDR3 length is 13 residues. The CDR3 nucleotides read TGTGCCAGCAGCCCAGGACAGGGCTTCACGCAGTACTTC. Translated, it gives CASSPGQGFTQYF.

The V call is TRBV28, the J call TRBJ1-2; D unclear. The CDR3 extends over 13 amino acids. Germline V CDR1 and CDR2: MDHEN, SYDVKM. The V end lost 2 bases, the J end lost 4 bases, and 8 bases lay between the germline ends. CDR3 amino acids: CASSLPESYGYTF. Here the CDR3 DNA reads TGTGCCAGCAGTTTACCAGAATCCTATGGCTACACCTTC.

The chain uses TRBV7-9 and TRBJ2-7; D is perhaps TRBD2 (6 bases). Germline V CDR1 and CDR2: SEHNR, FQNEAQ (reference sequence). Trimming took off 4 bases at V and 1 base at J, with 14 bases between the two ends. The CDR3 loop spans 15 amino acids. CDR3 sequence reads: CASSSQREWSYEQYF. The CDR3 nucleotides read TGTGCCAGCAGCTCGCAACGGGAGTGGTCCTACGAGCAGTACTTC.

This clone came up a few times. The chain employs TRBV4-1 and TRBJ1-5; D remains ambiguous. Germline V gives CDR1 MGHRA, CDR2 YSYEKL. The CDR3 extends over 14 amino acids. V lost 3 bases and J 4 bases, leaving 10 bases between the germline ends. CDR3 in amino acids: CASSHAVRNQPQHF. The CDR3 DNA is TGCGCCAGCAGCCACGCCGTCAGGAATCAGCCCCAGCATTTT.

V and J are TRBV7-2 and TRBJ2-3; the D gene is possibly TRBD2 (6 bases). Germline V lookup: CDR1 SGHTA, CDR2 FQGNSA. The CDR3 extends over 11 amino acids. V gave up 2 bases and J gave up 12 bases, with 9 bases separating them. The CDR3 DNA reads as TGTGCCAGCAGCTTAAGCGGGCCTCAGTATTTT. Its translation: CASSLSGPQYF. Full variable domain (outside the CDR3, taken from reference TRBV7-2 and TRBJ2-3): GAGVSQSPSNKVTEKGKDVELRCDPISGHTALYWYRQSLGQGLEFLIYFQGNSAPDKSGLPSDRFSAERTGGSVSTLTIQRTQQEDSAVYLCASSLSGPQYFGPGTRLTVL.

The genes are TRBV15 and TRBJ1-5, with D unclear. CDR1 and CDR2 (germline): LNHNV, YYDKDF (reference sequence). This CDR3 is built from 15 residues. Trimming took off 0 bases at V and 4 bases at J, with 10 bases between the two ends. CDR3 amino acids: CATSRDLGQNQPQHF. The DNA of the CDR3 is TGTGCCACCAGCAGAGATCTGGGCCAGAATCAGCCCCAGCATTTT.

The rearrangement joins TRBV4-2 to TRBJ2-1; 10 nucleotides agree with TRBD2. The CDR3 runs 15 residues. Germline loops: CDR1 LGHNA, CDR2 YNFKEQ. After removal of 1 base from V and 7 bases from J, the junction contained 4 bases not matched to a gene. CDR3 amino acids: CASSQGLAGRNEQFF. The CDR3 coding sequence is TGTGCCAGCAGCCAAGGACTAGCGGGTCGTAATGAGCAGTTCTTC.

J is TRBJ1-2 and V is TRBV27, with a possible D match to TRBD1 (5 bases). Looked up from germline, CDR1 is MNHEY and CDR2 is SMNVEV (reference sequence). CDR3 size: 17 residues. The ends were cut back, 0 bases at V and 0 bases at J, with 14 bases in the middle. CDR3 region: CASSLSVGGSPNYGYTF. CDR3 coding DNA: TGTGCCAGCAGTTTATCCGTTGGGGGGTCCCCTAACTATGGCTACACCTTC.

The gene calls are TRBV11-2 and TRBJ2-7, with D possibly TRBD1 on 6 matching bases. The CDR3 spans 15 residues. The germline V and J ends were trimmed by 8 bases and 4 bases, with 21 bases remaining between them. The germline CDR1 and CDR2 sequences are SGHAT and FQNNGV. The CDR3 spells CASRKQGIISYEQYF. Written as DNA, the CDR3 is TGTGCCAGCCGGAAACAGGGTATAATTAGTTACGAGCAGTACTTC.

In this sample, this clone turned up once. The chain is built from TRBV5-4 and TRBJ2-2; D perhaps matches TRBD2 (6 bases). V lost 0 bases and J 0 bases, leaving 12 bases between the germline ends. CDR3 length: 17 amino acids. The germline CDR1 and CDR2 sequences are SGHNT and YYREEE (reference sequence). The chain's CDR3 is CASSLGGDFSNTGELFF. In nucleotides, the CDR3 is TGTGCCAGCAGCTTGGGTGGGGACTTCTCGAACACCGGGGAGCTGTTTTTT.

V is TRBV3-1 (or the pseudogene TRBV3-2) and J is TRBJ2-1; D uncertain. The germline V and J ends were trimmed by 0 bases and 8 bases, with 17 bases remaining between them. Germline V CDR1 and CDR2: LGHDT, YNNKEL (reference sequence). The CDR3 length is 16 residues. CDR3 loop: CASSQDLGLGGDEQFF. Written as DNA, the CDR3 is TGTGCCAGCAGCCAAGATTTAGGCCTCGGCGGCGATGAGCAGTTCTTC.

The chain employs TRBV9 and TRBJ2-3, with 7 bases identical to TRBD2. J gave up 0 bases and V 0 bases, and 4 bases lay outside the gene matches. The CDR3 contains 16 residues. CDR1 and CDR2 from the germline V gene are SGDLS and YYNGEE. Here the CDR3 reads CASSVGGGASTDTQYF. In nucleotides, the CDR3 is TGTGCCAGCAGCGTAGGGGGAGGGGCTAGCACAGATACGCAGTATTTT.

This chain joins TRBV19 and TRBJ1-1; 12 nucleotides match TRBD1. CDR1 and CDR2 (germline): LNHDA, SQIVND (reference sequence). The CDR3 has 17 residues. J lost 2 bases, V lost 3 bases, and 7 bases had no gene match. CDR3 protein: CASSIPGQGALNTEAFF. The CDR3 bases are TGTGCCAGTAGTATCCCGGGACAGGGGGCGCTTAACACTGAAGCTTTCTTT.

The chain recombines TRBV7-8 with TRBJ1-4; TRBD1 matches at 10 bases. The CDR3 covers 15 residues. Looked up from germline, CDR1 is SGHVS and CDR2 is FQNEAQ. Germline trimming cut 5 bases from V and 4 bases from J; bases unmatched to any gene: 4. The CDR3 DNA sequence: TGTGCCAGCAGCCGACAGGGGGCCATTAATGAAAAACTGTTTTTT. Translation: CASSRQGAINEKLFF. The full variable domain, completed using reference TRBV7-8 and TRBJ1-4, is GAGVSQSPRYKVAKRGQDVALRCDPISGHVSLFWYQQALGQGPEFLTYFQNEAQLDKSGLPSDRFFAERPEGSVSTLKIQRTQQEDSAVYLCASSRQGAINEKLFFGSGTQLSVL.

The chain carries TRBV9 and TRBJ2-2, with D tentatively TRBD1 (6 bases). V was shortened by 4 bases and J by 0 bases, with 13 bases between the two germline ends. Germline V gene data show CDR1 as SGDLS and CDR2 as YYNGEE. The length of the CDR3 is 16 residues. In DNA form, the CDR3 reads TGTGCCAGCAGCCTCATGGACAGCGCGAACACCGGGGAGCTGTTTTTT. It specifies CASSLMDSANTGELFF. Full variable domain (remainder filled in from reference TRBV9 and TRBJ2-2): DSGVTQTPKHLITATGQRVTLRCSPRSGDLSVYWYQQSLDQGLQFLIQYYNGEERAKGNILERFSAQQFPDLHSELNLSSLELGDSALYFCASSLMDSANTGELFFGEGSRLTVL.

The chain recombines TRBV24-1 with TRBJ2-2; no clear D gene. CDR3 length: 14 amino acids. The V end was cut by 3 bases, the J end by 1 base, with 5 bases between. Germline CDR1 KGHDR, CDR2 SFDVKD. CDR3 in amino acids: CATSDPGNTGELFF. Written as DNA, the CDR3 is TGTGCCACCAGTGATCCAGGGAACACCGGGGAGCTGTTTTTT.

This chain links TRBV2 with TRBJ1-1; no reliable D call. The CDR3 runs 12 residues. The germline gives CDR1 SNHLY, CDR2 FYNNEI. V was trimmed by 6 bases and J by 2 bases, leaving 7 bases between them. CDR3 in amino acids: CASRSENTEAFF. The CDR3 DNA follows: TGTGCCAGCAGGAGCGAAAACACTGAAGCTTTCTTT.

The chain uses TRBV7-9 and TRBJ2-2; 8 bases map to TRBD2. From germline, CDR1 is SEHNR and CDR2 FQNEAQ (reference sequence). The V gene end was trimmed by 6 bases and the J gene end by 5 bases; junction bases not matched to a gene: 5. This CDR3 spans 14 amino acids. CDR3 sequence (DNA): TGTGCCAGCAGAGAGCGGGAGTTTACCGGGGAGCTGTTTTTT. Amino acid sequence: CASREREFTGELFF.

This chain connects TRBV2 to TRBJ2-3, with 13 bases identical to TRBD2. The CDR3 runs to 16 residues. Per germline, CDR1 SNHLY and CDR2 FYNNEI. V shed 6 bases and J 5 bases; nucleotides not matched to a gene: 8. The chain's CDR3 is CASRDRTSGRGDTQYF. The CDR3 DNA is TGTGCCAGCAGAGACCGGACTAGCGGGAGAGGAGATACGCAGTATTTT.

The chain recombines TRBV30 with TRBJ2-7, with 11 bases matching TRBD2. This CDR3 region has 16 residues. V was pared by 5 bases and J by 1 base, with 10 bases of the junction left unmatched. From germline, CDR1 is GTSNPN and CDR2 SVGIG (reference sequence). The CDR3 DNA sequence: TGTGCCTGGGCCCCCCTTAGCGGGAGGGCGTCCTACGAGCAGTACTTC. This sequence encodes CAWAPLSGRASYEQYF.

The J gene is TRBJ2-3, the V gene TRBV15; maybe TRBD1 (6 bases). Germline CDR1 reads LNHNV; CDR2 reads YYDKDF (reference sequence). The CDR3 runs 15 residues. The germline V and J ends were trimmed by 3 bases and 2 bases, with 12 bases remaining between them. Written as DNA, the CDR3 is TGTGCCACCAGCAGCATGGGACAAACCACAGATACGCAGTATTTT. Translation: CATSSMGQTTDTQYF.

The genes are TRBV24-1 and TRBJ2-5; a weak D match, TRBD1 (6 bases). There are 16 residues in the CDR3. V was pared by 4 bases and J by 5 bases, with 19 bases between. Germline V gene sequence: CDR1 KGHDR, CDR2 SFDVKD. CDR3 nucleotides: TGTGCCACCAGTGACCCAGTGGCAGGGGCATTGGAGACCCAGTACTTC. It translates to CATSDPVAGALETQYF.

There are a few counts of this clone. The V gene is TRBV5-1, the J gene TRBJ1-2; the D is unclear. V dropped 4 bases and J dropped 8 bases, with 15 bases sitting between them. This CDR3 is 13 amino acids long. Germline CDR1 is SGHRS and CDR2 is YFSETQ. For the CDR3, the DNA is TGCGCCAGCAGCACCGGGGAAGAACGAGGCTACACCTTC. It is translated as CASSTGEERGYTF.

The V call is TRBV7-6, the J call TRBJ2-5; 10 nucleotides match TRBD2. CDR3 length equals 13 residues. V trimming: 0 bases; J trimming: 13 bases; junction bases outside the gene matches: 5. Germline loops: CDR1 SGHVS, CDR2 FNYEAQ. CDR3 DNA sequence: TGTGCCAGCAGCTTAGCTCTAGCGGGAGTCTCGTACTTC. The encoded protein is CASSLALAGVSYF.